These 23 T cell receptor beta chains were sequenced from one sample in a study of blood T cell repertoires in COVID-19. Profiling relied on immunoSEQ multiplex PCR, and the TCRdb table lists in-frame clones only, not all of them. The sample lists 350,000 to 400,000 clones, 75% to 90% occurring once. The sample was peripheral blood. Source of these receptors: a woman aged 60-70 years with COVID-19, enrolled during active disease.

The V and J genes are TRBV5-8 and TRBJ1-2; 8 bases match TRBD1. This CDR3 spans 15 amino acids. V shed 0 bases and J 5 bases; nucleotides not matched to a gene: 6. CDR1 is SGHTS and CDR2 is YDEGEE in the germline V gene. CDR3 protein: CASSLAGGKMYGYTF. CDR3 coding DNA: TGTGCCAGCAGCTTGGCAGGGGGCAAAATGTATGGCTACACCTTC.

The chain combines TRBV9 with TRBJ2-1; D possibly corresponds to TRBD2 (7 bases). V was clipped by 0 bases and J by 4 bases, with 11 bases between them. This CDR3 is built from 15 residues. The germline CDR1 and CDR2 sequences are SGDLS and YYNGEE. The CDR3 bases are TGTGCCAGCAGCGTAGTCGGGGGGCAATACAATGAGCAGTTCTTC. It encodes CASSVVGGQYNEQFF. Using reference TRBV9 and TRBJ2-1 for the parts outside the CDR3, the full variable domain is DSGVTQTPKHLITATGQRVTLRCSPRSGDLSVYWYQQSLDQGLQFLIQYYNGEERAKGNILERFSAQQFPDLHSELNLSSLELGDSALYFCASSVVGGQYNEQFFGPGTRLTVL.

The CDR3 here is CASSQPPGRRGGWETQYF. The CDR3 DNA reads TGTGCCAGCAGCCAGCCCCCCGGTCGGCGGGGGGGCTGGGAGACCCAGTACTTC. The V gene is TRBV3-1 (or the pseudogene TRBV3-2), the J gene TRBJ2-5; 9 bases map to TRBD2. The CDR3 has 18 residues. Germline assignment: CDR1 LGHDT and CDR2 YNNKEL (reference sequence). V lost 3 bases to trimming and J lost 5 bases; unmatched junction nucleotides: 16.

The CDR3 loop is CSASSGGPPDTQYF. For the CDR3, the DNA is TGCAGTGCTAGTAGCGGGGGGCCCCCAGATACGCAGTATTTT. The chain has TRBV20-1 and TRBJ2-3; 10 nucleotides align to TRBD2. The CDR3 totals 14 residues. The V segment lost 3 bases and the J segment 4 bases; nucleotides outside the gene matches: 4. The germline gives CDR1 DFQATT, CDR2 SNEGSKA (reference sequence).

This chain joins TRBV3-1 (or the pseudogene TRBV3-2) and TRBJ1-4; D is perhaps TRBD1 (5 bases). This CDR3 has 14 residues. Trimming stripped 4 bases from V and 7 bases from J, with 13 bases between. Germline CDR1 reads LGHDT; CDR2 reads YNNKEL (reference sequence). The CDR3, as DNA: TGTGCCAGCAGCCTTGGGACGCGGGGTGAAAAACTGTTTTTT. It codes for CASSLGTRGEKLFF.

Comment on this clone: The identical CDR3 is also encoded by other nucleotide sequences in the sample. The chain links TRBV30 to TRBJ1-2; tentative D call: TRBD1 (6 bases). Germline V gene lookup returns CDR1 GTSNPN and CDR2 SVGIG (reference sequence). V shed 0 bases and J shed 8 bases, with 7 bases lying between them. The CDR3 is made up of 11 amino acids. In DNA, the CDR3 is TGTGCCTGGAGTGTACAGGGAGGCTACACCTTC. Translating gives CAWSVQGGYTF.

The chain couples TRBV7-8 to TRBJ2-3; TRBD2 agrees at 12 bases. Germline V CDR1 and CDR2: SGHVS, FQNEAQ. Germline trimming cut 5 bases from V and 1 base from J; bases unmatched to any gene: 4. This CDR3 comprises 16 residues. The CDR3 sequence is CASSHLAGGGTDTQYF. DNA for the CDR3: TGTGCCAGCAGCCATCTAGCGGGGGGGGGCACAGATACGCAGTATTTT.

This sequence joins TRBV6-5 and TRBJ2-7, with D tentatively TRBD1 (6 bases). In germline, CDR1 is MNHEY, CDR2 SVGAGI. Trimming pared 7 bases from V and 4 bases from J, leaving 14 bases between. The CDR3 is 13 amino acids. DNA for the CDR3: TGTGCCAGCATACCCGACAGGTTTTACGAGCAGTACTTC. Translation: CASIPDRFYEQYF.

This clone has only a few counts. The chain uses TRBV11-3 and TRBJ1-4; D perhaps matches TRBD1 (6 bases). Trimming pared 1 base from V and 4 bases from J, leaving 10 bases between. CDR1 is SGHNT and CDR2 is YENEEA in the germline V gene. The CDR3 is 15 residues long. The CDR3 reads CASSLGTGINEKLFF. CDR3 nucleotide sequence: TGTGCCAGCAGCTTAGGAACAGGGATTAATGAAAAACTGTTTTTT.

On this clone itself: Different DNA sequences within this sample yield the same CDR3. V gene TRBV12-5 combines with J gene TRBJ2-7; TRBD2 agrees at 12 bases. This CDR3 region has 15 residues. V was pared by 5 bases and J by 4 bases, with 6 bases of the junction left unmatched. Germline V gene lookup returns CDR1 LGHNT and CDR2 FRNRAP. The CDR3, as DNA: TGTGCTAGTGGTCCCGGACTAGCGGGGCGGTACGAGCAGTACTTC. Protein product: CASGPGLAGRYEQYF.

This clone was detected only once. The J gene is TRBJ1-2, the V gene TRBV6-5, with 7 bases fitting TRBD1. Trimming cost V 7 bases and J 3 bases; bases outside gene matches: 8. Germline assignment: CDR1 MNHEY and CDR2 SVGAGI. This CDR3 has 14 residues. CDR3 protein: CASTDRAPHYGYTF. The CDR3 region has the DNA TGTGCCAGCACCGACAGGGCGCCCCACTATGGCTACACCTTC.

The chain's CDR3 is CASSADATNEKLFF. The CDR3 coding sequence is TGTGCCAGCAGCGCAGATGCAACTAATGAAAAACTGTTTTTT. The V gene is TRBV7-9, the J gene TRBJ1-4, with unresolved D. The CDR3 runs to 14 residues. Germline CDR1 reads SEHNR; CDR2 reads FQNEAQ (reference sequence). The germline V and J ends were trimmed by 5 bases and 0 bases, with 7 bases remaining between them.

The chain uses TRBV4-1 and TRBJ2-3, with 8 bases aligning to TRBD1. The CDR3 consists of 17 residues. Germline V gene lookup returns CDR1 MGHRA and CDR2 YSYEKL. Trimming at V came to 1 base and at J to 3 bases, leaving 9 bases not matched to a gene. CDR3 sequence: CASSQGGAGGGTDTQYF. As DNA, the CDR3 is TGCGCCAGCAGCCAAGGGGGGGCAGGGGGCGGGACAGATACGCAGTATTTT.

The CDR3 sequence is CASSRPGQGSHEQYF. The CDR3 DNA follows: TGTGCCAGCAGCCGCCCGGGACAGGGGAGCCACGAGCAGTACTTC. The chain employs TRBV7-9 and TRBJ2-7; 10 positions match TRBD1. The CDR3 spans 15 residues. Per the germline V gene, CDR1 is SEHNR and CDR2 is FQNEAQ (reference sequence). Losses at the gene ends were 5 bases for V and 5 bases for J; bases not matched to a gene: 9.

The CDR3 bases are TGCGCCAGCAGCTTGGGACAGAACTTTGGAAACACCATATATTTT. The encoded protein is CASSLGQNFGNTIYF. V usage is TRBV5-1 and J usage is TRBJ1-3; a possible D gene is TRBD1 (5 bases). Per the germline V gene, CDR1 is SGHRS and CDR2 is YFSETQ. The CDR3 is 15 residues long. Trimming removed 0 bases from V and 3 bases from J, with 10 bases in between.

J is TRBJ1-2 and V is TRBV4-1; D uncertain. The CDR3 has 16 residues. V lost 0 bases to trimming and J lost 5 bases, with 16 bases between them. The germline V gene encodes CDR1 MGHRA and CDR2 YSYEKL. In DNA, the CDR3 is TGCGCCAGCAGCCAAGAGACGGAGGGCCCCTGGTATGGCTACACCTTC. Translation gives CASSQETEGPWYGYTF.

The chain has TRBV5-1 and TRBJ2-1; perhaps TRBD1 as D (5 bases). V gave up 4 bases and J gave up 0 bases, with 14 bases separating them. Germline V gene data show CDR1 as SGHRS and CDR2 as YFSETQ. This CDR3 has 16 residues. The CDR3 spells CASSPGNSFSYNEQFF. CDR3 in DNA: TGCGCCAGCAGCCCAGGGAACAGCTTCTCCTACAATGAGCAGTTCTTC.

The chain has TRBV18 and TRBJ2-1; 7 bases are a match to TRBD1. Germline V gene sequence: CDR1 KGHSH, CDR2 LQKENI. The CDR3 is made up of 14 amino acids. J lost 9 bases, V lost 4 bases, and 9 bases had no gene match. Here the CDR3 reads CASSHGTARGEQFF. The CDR3 DNA sequence: TGTGCCAGCTCACACGGGACAGCCCGAGGTGAGCAGTTCTTC.

This chain connects TRBV7-7 to TRBJ2-2; 10 bases are shared with TRBD2. Germline assignment: CDR1 SSHAT and CDR2 FNYEAQ (reference sequence). The CDR3 spans 16 residues. V lost 2 bases and J lost 3; bases outside the gene matches: 3. The CDR3 here is CASSLSSGGYTGELFF. The DNA of the CDR3 is TGTGCCAGCAGCTTATCTAGCGGGGGATACACCGGGGAGCTGTTTTTT.

V gene TRBV30 combines with J gene TRBJ1-1; 10 nucleotides line up with TRBD1. Germline assignment: CDR1 GTSNPN and CDR2 SVGIG (reference sequence). With V trimmed by 4 bases and J by 7 bases, 6 bases remained unmatched. The CDR3 consists of 13 residues. The CDR3 region has the DNA TGTGCCTGGAAGGGACAGGGGTGGATTGAAGCTTTCTTT. This gives the protein CAWKGQGWIEAFF.

This chain joins TRBV10-3 and TRBJ1-1, with D perhaps TRBD1 (6 bases). CDR1 and CDR2 from the germline V gene are ENHRY and SYGVKD. The CDR3 is made up of 13 amino acids. Trimming removed 11 bases from V and 5 bases from J, with 18 bases in between. For the CDR3, the DNA is TGTGCCTCTTGGGGGCGCCGGGAAACTGAAGCTTTCTTT. It translates to CASWGRRETEAFF.

The table lists this clone with a few counts. The chain joins TRBV14 to TRBJ1-1; D not resolved. Germline V CDR1 and CDR2: SGHDN, FVKESK. The V end was cut by 4 bases, the J end by 5 bases, with 11 bases between. The CDR3 is 13 residues long. In nucleotides, the CDR3 is TGTGCCAGCAGCCGCCTGAAGCGTACTGAAGCTTTCTTT. This codes for CASSRLKRTEAFF. Full variable domain (missing parts from reference TRBV14 and TRBJ1-1): EAGVTQFPSHSVIEKGQTVTLRCDPISGHDNLYWYRRVMGKEIKFLLHFVKESKQDESGMPNNRFLAERTGGTYSTLKVQPAELEDSGVYFCASSRLKRTEAFFGQGTRLTVV.

This clone was found a few times. This chain uses TRBV11-2 with TRBJ1-2, with TRBD1 identical over 9 bases. In germline, CDR1 is SGHAT, CDR2 FQNNGV. The CDR3 extends over 14 amino acids. V trimming: 1 base; J trimming: 6 bases; junction bases outside the gene matches: 3. Here the CDR3 DNA reads TGTGCCAGCAGCTTAGTACAGGGGGCGGATGGCTACACCTTC. Amino acid sequence: CASSLVQGADGYTF.